This T cell receptor (beta chain) appears in the sequencing data of a study of blood T cell repertoires in COVID-19. On the study more broadly: The samples span acute and convalescent COVID-19 from the United States, Italy and Spain. In each case, the material was cDNA or gDNA derived from T cells, B-cell-depleted T cells, or PBMCs.

Methods used by the authors: Estimation of nucleated cell counts was performed using reference gene primer amplification. Method: immunoSEQ multiplex PCR; TCRdb's copy keeps in-frame clones and lacks some. V and J calls and clone size are those listed in that table; D and trimming were worked out from the DNA. The sample includes about 200,000 clones, approximately 87% seen only once; the top ten take roughly 2%. From germline, CDR1 is SEHNR and CDR2 FQNEAQ (reference sequence). V shed 5 bases and J shed 6 bases, with 14 bases lying between them. The CDR3 runs 13 residues. The sequenced sample was peripheral blood. The TCR sequence derives from a woman in her forties or fifties with acute or convalescent COVID-19. The V and J genes are TRBV7-9 and TRBJ2-7, with a possible D match to TRBD1 (7 bases). CDR3 residues: CASSPRGVGEQYF. The CDR3 DNA is TGTGCCAGCAGCCCCAGGGGGGTCGGCGAGCAGTACTTC.